This T cell receptor (beta chain) was recovered during a study of T cell repertoires in cytomegalovirus infection. TCRdb used MiXCR to reprocess the reads, holding one entry per CDR3 protein. This sample carries hundreds of thousands of distinct CDR3 sequences, roughly 6.5% of them seen once, and the ten largest clones take roughly 6.5%. The ends were cut back, 5 bases at V and 0 bases at J, with 11 bases in the middle. This CDR3 has 16 amino acids. Per the germline V gene, CDR1 is SGHTA and CDR2 is FQGNSA. This clonotype was seen repeatedly, ten times or more. This chain joins TRBV7-2 and TRBJ1-6, with D tentatively TRBD1 (6 bases). The sample taken for sequencing was PBMCs. This clonotype originated in a human donor in good health (CMV status not recorded). Some clones in this sample may be carry-over from other donors' samples. The CDR3 DNA sequence: TGTGCCAGCAGCGTTACAGGGAGCTCCTATAATTCACCCCTCCACTTT. It is translated as CASSVTGSSYNSPLHF.